These T cell receptor beta chains were read from a single sample in a study of T cell repertoires in cytomegalovirus infection. TCRdb redid the calling of the reads with MiXCR, one entry per CDR3 protein. This sample yields 250,000 to 300,000 distinct CDR3 sequences, of which under 25% are seen a single time; approximately 19% belongs to the top ten. Their recognized antigens are unknown. The starting material was cultured PBMCs, obtained from culture after CMV antigen stimulation. The receptors here all came from a human donor in good health (CMV status not recorded). Some clones in this sample may be carry-over from other donors' samples. CDR3s include the opening cysteine and the closing phenylalanine or tryptophan. Each record gives: J gene, D gene, clone size, V gene, CDR3 protein, CDR3 DNA. A D gene is named only where the DNA matches it firmly. Size is stated for part of the rows, as once, few or many counts, or as a class when the clone is expanded.

TRBJ1-2	-	few	TRBV19	CASSQSGRRTGYTF	TGTGCCAGTAGTCAATCGGGGCGGCGGACGGGCTACACCTTC
TRBJ2-1	TRBD2	few	TRBV6-1	CASDGGTSGNNEQFF	TGTGCCAGTGACGGCGGAACTAGCGGCAACAATGAGCAGTTCTTC
TRBJ1-1	-	few	TRBV4-3	CASSLSLARDTEAFF	TGCGCCAGCAGCCTGAGTTTGGCGAGGGACACTGAAGCTTTCTTT
TRBJ1-1	-	many	TRBV19	CASSIRQERINTEAFF	TGTGCCAGTAGTATCCGGCAGGAAAGAATCAACACTGAAGCTTTCTTT
TRBJ1-1	-	-	TRBV6-2/TRBV6-3	CASREAGDGTEAFF	TGTGCCAGCAGAGAAGCGGGGGATGGCACTGAAGCTTTCTTT
TRBJ1-2	-	few	TRBV6-5	CASSYPNREGYTF	TGTGCCAGCAGTTACCCGAACAGGGAAGGCTACACCTTC
TRBJ1-2	TRBD1	few	TRBV19	CASRNTGGDGYTF	TGTGCCAGTAGGAATACAGGGGGCGATGGCTACACCTTC
TRBJ1-1	-	many	TRBV12-3/TRBV12-4	CASSFGVSATEAFF	TGTGCCAGCAGTTTTGGAGTTTCGGCCACTGAAGCTTTCTTT
TRBJ1-1	-	-	TRBV6-8	CASRNRGWNTEAFF	TGTGCCAGTAGAAATAGGGGATGGAACACTGAAGCTTTCTTT
TRBJ1-1	TRBD1	few	TRBV5-5	CASSPWTGRNAEAFF	TGTGCCAGCAGCCCGTGGACAGGGAGGAACGCTGAAGCTTTCTTT
TRBJ2-5	-	-	TRBV7-2	CASTKTGGETQYF	TGTGCCAGCACCAAGACTGGGGGGGAGACCCAGTACTTC
TRBJ2-2	-	few	TRBV4-3	CASSQILGTGELFF	TGCGCCAGCAGCCAGATTCTAGGCACCGGGGAGCTGTTTTTT
TRBJ1-5	-	-	TRBV12-3/TRBV12-4	CASSSTQARYSNQPQHF	TGTGCCAGCAGCTCTACACAGGCCAGATATAGCAATCAGCCCCAGCATTTT
TRBJ2-3	-	medium-sized	TRBV30	CAWNLVGTDTQYF	TGTGCCTGGAACCTCGTAGGCACAGATACGCAGTATTTT
TRBJ2-2	-	few	TRBV7-2	CASSIGGTVTGELFF	TGTGCCAGCAGTATTGGCGGGACGGTAACCGGGGAGCTGTTTTTT
TRBJ2-4	-	-	TRBV2	CANSRDIGNIQYF	TGTGCCAACTCACGGGACATCGGAAACATTCAGTACTTC
TRBJ2-1	TRBD2	many	TRBV7-9	CASSPAGGFSGSYNEQFF	TGTGCCAGCAGCCCTGCAGGGGGTTTTAGCGGGAGTTACAATGAGCAGTTCTTC
TRBJ1-2	TRBD1	many	TRBV2	CASSQQRLTGGLGYTF	TGTGCCAGCTCCCAACAGCGGTTGACAGGGGGTCTTGGCTACACCTTC
TRBJ1-1	-	-	TRBV19	CASWAGPEAFF	TGTGCCAGTTGGGCAGGGCCTGAAGCTTTCTTT
TRBJ2-3	-	-	TRBV29-1	CSAVRSRTDTQYF	TGCAGCGCGGTCCGTAGCCGCACAGATACGCAGTATTTT
TRBJ2-1	TRBD2	-	TRBV18	CASSPVILAGEYEQFF	TGTGCCAGCTCACCAGTCATTCTAGCGGGAGAGTATGAGCAGTTCTTC
TRBJ1-1	-	-	TRBV19	CASSFQIGTEAFF	TGTGCCAGTAGTTTCCAAATTGGCACTGAAGCTTTCTTT
TRBJ2-1	TRBD2	many	TRBV7-2	CASSLTRGGSYNEQFF	TGTGCCAGCAGCTTAACCCGGGGGGGCTCCTACAATGAGCAGTTCTTC
TRBJ1-3	-	many	TRBV7-2	CASSRTRGNTIYF	TGTGCCAGCAGCAGGACAAGAGGAAACACCATATATTTT
TRBJ2-7	-	few	TRBV11-2	CASSWKFGGHEQYF	TGTGCCAGCAGCTGGAAGTTCGGGGGGCACGAGCAGTACTTC
TRBJ2-7	TRBD2	once	TRBV2	CASSEVPGLAGGQYF	TGTGCCAGCAGTGAAGTCCCGGGACTAGCGGGAGGGCAGTACTTC
TRBJ1-5	TRBD1	-	TRBV19	CASSEQGCKPQHF	TGTGCCAGTAGCGAACAGGGGTGTAAGCCCCAGCATTTT